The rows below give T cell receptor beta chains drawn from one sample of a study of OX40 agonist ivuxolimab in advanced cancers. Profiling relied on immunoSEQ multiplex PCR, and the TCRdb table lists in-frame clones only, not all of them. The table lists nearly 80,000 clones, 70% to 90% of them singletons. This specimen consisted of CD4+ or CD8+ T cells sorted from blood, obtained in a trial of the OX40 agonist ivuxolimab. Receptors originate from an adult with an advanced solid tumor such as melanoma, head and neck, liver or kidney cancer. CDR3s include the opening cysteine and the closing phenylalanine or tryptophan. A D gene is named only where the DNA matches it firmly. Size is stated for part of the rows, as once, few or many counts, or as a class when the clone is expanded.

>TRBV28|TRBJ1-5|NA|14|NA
TGTGCCAGCAGTTTATCGGGGGGGTATCAGCCCCAGCATTTT
CASSLSGGYQPQHF
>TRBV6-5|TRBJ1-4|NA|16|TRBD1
TGTGCCAGCAGTTACTCCCGGGACAGGGGTCGAGGAAAACTGTTTTTT
CASSYSRDRGRGKLFF
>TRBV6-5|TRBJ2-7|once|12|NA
TGTGCCAGCAGTCTACAGGGCTACGAGCAGTACTTC
CASSLQGYEQYF
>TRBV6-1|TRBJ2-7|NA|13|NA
TGTGCCATCGGGGAGGGGGGGCCCTACGAGCAGTACTTC
CAIGEGGPYEQYF
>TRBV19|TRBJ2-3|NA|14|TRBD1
TGTGCCAGTAGGGACAGGGTGTCTTCAGATACGCAGTATTTT
CASRDRVSSDTQYF
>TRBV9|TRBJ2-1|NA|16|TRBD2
TGTGCCAGCAGTCGTAGGGGAAATAGCGGGGGAGGTGAGCAGTTCTTC
CASSRRGNSGGGEQFF
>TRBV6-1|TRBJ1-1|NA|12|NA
TGTGCCAGCAGTCGACTGAACACTGAAGCTTTCTTT
CASSRLNTEAFF
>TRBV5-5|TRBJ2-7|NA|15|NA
TGTGCCAGCAGCTTGGGAGGCAGCCTCCCCTACGAGCAGTACTTC
CASSLGGSLPYEQYF
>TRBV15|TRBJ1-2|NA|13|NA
TGTGCCACCAGCTGGGAAGGGTCCTATGGCTACACCTTC
CATSWEGSYGYTF
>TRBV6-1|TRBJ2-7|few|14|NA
TGTGCCAGCAGTGTCGGGCAGGGCGGGGACGAGCAGTACTTC
CASSVGQGGDEQYF
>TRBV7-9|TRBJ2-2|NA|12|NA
TGTGCCAGCAGCTTAGTTGACCGGGGGCTGTTTTTT
CASSLVDRGLFF
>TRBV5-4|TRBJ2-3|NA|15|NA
TGTGCCAGCAGCTGGGGGGAGCCCAGGGCAGATACGCAGTATTTT
CASSWGEPRADTQYF
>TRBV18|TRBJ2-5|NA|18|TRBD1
TGTGCCAGCTCACCCCCCACCCCCGACAGGGGGCTTCAAGAGACCCAGTACTTC
CASSPPTPDRGLQETQYF
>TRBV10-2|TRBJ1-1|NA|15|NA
TGCGCCAGCAGTGAGCGCCCTGGACAGCCTTTTGAAGCTTTCTTT
CASSERPGQPFEAFF
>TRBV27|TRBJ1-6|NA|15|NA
TGTGCCAGCAGCCTCCGGACATCTTATAATTCACCCCTCCACTTT
CASSLRTSYNSPLHF
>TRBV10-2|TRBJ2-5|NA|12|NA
TGCGCCAGCAGCCCCGGGGAGGAGACCCAGTACTTC
CASSPGEETQYF
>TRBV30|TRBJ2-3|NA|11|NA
TGTGCCTGGGATGGGCCAGATACGCAGTATTTT
CAWDGPDTQYF
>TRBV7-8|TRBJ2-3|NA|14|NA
TGTGCCAGCACCCGGAGGAGGACTCCAGATACGCAGTATTTT
CASTRRRTPDTQYF
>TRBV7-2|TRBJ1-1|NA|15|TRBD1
TGTGCCAGCAGCTCCCGGACAGGGGGGGACACTGAAGCTTTCTTT
CASSSRTGGDTEAFF
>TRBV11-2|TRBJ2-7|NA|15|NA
TGTGCCAGCAGCCCCGGACGGAGCGCATCCTACGAGCAGTACTTC
CASSPGRSASYEQYF
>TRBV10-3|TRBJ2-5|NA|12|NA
TGTGCCATCAGTGGGGTACAAGAGACCCAGTACTTC
CAISGVQETQYF
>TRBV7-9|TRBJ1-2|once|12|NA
TGTGCCAGCAGCCAAACGAGGAAGGGCTACACCTTC
CASSQTRKGYTF
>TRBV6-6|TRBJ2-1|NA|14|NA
TGTGCCAGCGGGAATATGGCAGACTACAATGAGCAGTTCTTC
CASGNMADYNEQFF
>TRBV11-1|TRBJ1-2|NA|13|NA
TGTGCCAGCAGCTTGTTAAATAACTATGGCTACACCTTC
CASSLLNNYGYTF
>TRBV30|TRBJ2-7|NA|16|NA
TGTGCCTGGAGTGTAATTGGCGGGACTCGGGCCTACGAGCAGTACTTC
CAWSVIGGTRAYEQYF
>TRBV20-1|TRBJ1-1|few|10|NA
TGCAGTGCATCGGGCACTGAAGCTTTCTTT
CSASGTEAFF
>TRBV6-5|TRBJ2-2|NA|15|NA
TGTGCCAGCAGCCTTGAGCCAGGAGACGCCGGGGAGCTGTTTTTT
CASSLEPGDAGELFF
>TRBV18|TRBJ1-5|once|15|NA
TGTGCCAGCTCACCGACAGGAAATAGCAATCAGCCCCAGCATTTT
CASSPTGNSNQPQHF
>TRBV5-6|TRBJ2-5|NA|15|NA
TGTGCCAGCAGCTCCCCCTCCTATGGGCAAGAGACCCAGTACTTC
CASSSPSYGQETQYF
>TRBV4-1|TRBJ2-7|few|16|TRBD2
TGCGCCAGCAGCCAAGGGCGAACGGGAGGTATCTACGAGCAGTACTTC
CASSQGRTGGIYEQYF
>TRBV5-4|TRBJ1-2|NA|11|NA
TGTGCCAGCAGCTTGGAGGTGAGCTACACCTTC
CASSLEVSYTF
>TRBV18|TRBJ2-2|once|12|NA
TGTGCCAGCTCTCTTATTACCGGGGAGCTGTTTTTT
CASSLITGELFF
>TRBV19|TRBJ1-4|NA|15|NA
TGTGCCAGTGTCGATCGCGGCCACCCTAATGAAAAACTGTTTTTT
CASVDRGHPNEKLFF
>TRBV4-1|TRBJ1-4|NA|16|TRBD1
TGCGCCAGCAGCTTCGGACAGGGGGTCGGTAATGAAAAACTGTTTTTT
CASSFGQGVGNEKLFF
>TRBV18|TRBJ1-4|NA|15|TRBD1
TGTGCCAGCTCGCTCGGACAGGGGGCTGATGAAAAACTGTTTTTT
CASSLGQGADEKLFF
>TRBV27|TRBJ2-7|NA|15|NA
TGTGCCAGCAGTATCCGGGCCCCCGCTCCCTACGAGCAGTACTTC
CASSIRAPAPYEQYF
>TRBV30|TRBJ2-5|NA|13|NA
TGTGCCTGGAGTTTCGGATACCAAGAGACCCAGTACTTC
CAWSFGYQETQYF
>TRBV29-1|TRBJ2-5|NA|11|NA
TGCAGCGGGACTCGGGGAGAGACCCAGTACTTC
CSGTRGETQYF
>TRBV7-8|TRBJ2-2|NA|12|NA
TGTGCCAGCAGCTCCGGCACCGGGGAGCTGTTTTTT
CASSSGTGELFF
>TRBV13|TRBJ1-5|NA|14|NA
TGTGCCAGCAGCTCGAGGAATTTGAATCAGCCCCAGCATTTT
CASSSRNLNQPQHF
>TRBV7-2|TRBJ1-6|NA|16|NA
TGTGCCAGCAGCTTAGGGGGGCAGGGGACGAACTCACCCCTCCACTTT
CASSLGGQGTNSPLHF